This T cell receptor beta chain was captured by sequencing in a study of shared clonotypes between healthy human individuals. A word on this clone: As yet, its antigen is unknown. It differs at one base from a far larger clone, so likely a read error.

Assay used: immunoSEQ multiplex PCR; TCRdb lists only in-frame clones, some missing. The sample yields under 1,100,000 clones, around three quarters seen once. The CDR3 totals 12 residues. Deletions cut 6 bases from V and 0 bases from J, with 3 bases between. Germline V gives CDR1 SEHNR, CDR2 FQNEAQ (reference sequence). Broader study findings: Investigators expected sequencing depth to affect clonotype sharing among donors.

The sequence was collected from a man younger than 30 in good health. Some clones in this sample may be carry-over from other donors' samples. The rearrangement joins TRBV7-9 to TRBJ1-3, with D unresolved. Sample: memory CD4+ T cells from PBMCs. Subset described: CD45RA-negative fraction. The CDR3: CASRDSGNTIYF. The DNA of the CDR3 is TGTGCCAGCAGGGACTCTGGAAACACCATATATTTT.